These 9 T cell receptor beta chains came from one sample sequenced in a study of blood T cell repertoires in COVID-19. Some clones are missing from TCRdb's copy, which holds only in-frame ones; the method was immunoSEQ multiplex PCR. This table holds about 160,000 clones, around 85% found once. Sequencing was done on a sample of peripheral blood. These receptors were taken from a human donor with acute or convalescent COVID-19. The donor label of this sample is uncertain.

The rearrangement joins TRBV2 to TRBJ1-2; tentative D call: TRBD1 (5 bases). Trimming took off 7 bases at V and 0 bases at J, with 15 bases between the two ends. CDR1 and CDR2 from the germline V gene are SNHLY and FYNNEI. The CDR3 sequence is 15 residues long. CDR3 nucleotide sequence: TGTGCCAGCAACCAGGGAAAAAACACTAACTATGGCTACACCTTC. Amino acids: CASNQGKNTNYGYTF.

This sequence joins TRBV28 and TRBJ1-1, with TRBD1 matching over 7 bases. This CDR3 spans 13 amino acids. V was clipped by 8 bases and J by 1 base; unmatched bases: 4. CDR1 is MDHEN and CDR2 is SYDVKM in the germline V gene. CDR3 amino acids: CASGTGANTEAFF. The CDR3 coding sequence is TGTGCCAGCGGAACAGGGGCGAACACTGAAGCTTTCTTT.

As to this clone: Within the sample, other DNA sequences also encode this same CDR3. The chain combines TRBV30 with TRBJ1-5; 8 nucleotides align to TRBD1. J gave up 3 bases and V 3 bases, and 4 bases lay outside the gene matches. Looked up from germline, CDR1 is GTSNPN and CDR2 is SVGIG (reference sequence). CDR3 length: 14 residues. The CDR3 spells CAWRSGGSNQPQHF. CDR3 DNA sequence: TGTGCCTGGAGGTCAGGGGGCTCCAATCAGCCCCAGCATTTT.

The rearrangement links TRBV18 to TRBJ2-3; D is possibly TRBD2 (7 bases). V was shortened by 3 bases and J by 6 bases, with 25 bases between the two germline ends. This CDR3 is built from 18 residues. The germline CDR1 and CDR2 sequences are KGHSH and LQKENI. The CDR3 DNA sequence: TGTGCCAGCTCACCTCCTGGGAGGGGCGGGGGCCTCCAGGATACGCAGTATTTT. It yields the protein CASSPPGRGGGLQDTQYF.

This sequence joins TRBV19 and TRBJ2-1; TRBD1 aligns across 7 bases. The CDR3 has 16 amino acids. From germline, CDR1 is LNHDA and CDR2 SQIVND (reference sequence). V trimming: 4 bases; J trimming: 1 base; junction bases outside the gene matches: 7. CDR3 nucleotides: TGTGCCAGTAGTAATTTTGGGACAGAGTCCTACAATGAGCAGTTCTTC. Protein sequence: CASSNFGTESYNEQFF.

The chain joins TRBV5-1 to TRBJ2-7, with TRBD1 identical over 9 bases. Trimming removed 4 bases from V and 5 bases from J; junction bases left unmatched: 10. The V gene's germline CDR1 is SGHRS and CDR2 YFSETQ. The CDR3 contains 15 residues. The CDR3 sequence is CASSGADRGRNEQYF. Here the CDR3 DNA reads TGCGCCAGCAGCGGAGCGGACAGGGGAAGGAACGAGCAGTACTTC.

The rearrangement links TRBV9 to TRBJ1-4, with D uncertain. This CDR3 contains 16 residues. Germline CDR1 SGDLS, CDR2 YYNGEE. Trimming removed 0 bases from V and 2 bases from J, with 11 bases in between. The CDR3 sequence: CASSVGWRSTNEKLFF. In nucleotides, the CDR3 is TGTGCCAGCAGCGTAGGATGGAGGTCGACTAATGAAAAACTGTTTTTT.

The V gene is TRBV3-1 (or the pseudogene TRBV3-2), the J gene TRBJ1-1; TRBD1 aligns across 11 bases. CDR3 size: 18 residues. V was pared by 4 bases and J by 4 bases, with 14 bases of the junction left unmatched. The V gene's germline CDR1 is LGHDT and CDR2 YNNKEL (reference sequence). The CDR3 reads CASSRLGTGGLLGTEAFF. The CDR3 bases are TGTGCCAGCAGCCGATTAGGGACAGGGGGACTCCTCGGCACTGAAGCTTTCTTT.

The chain has TRBV11-3 and TRBJ1-6; perhaps TRBD1 as D (6 bases). The CDR3 spans 19 residues. V was shortened by 5 bases and J by 0 bases, with 20 bases between the two germline ends. The V gene's germline CDR1 is SGHNT and CDR2 YENEEA. This chain's CDR3 is CASSPYPTGTSSYNSPLHF. The DNA of the CDR3 is TGTGCCAGCAGCCCCTACCCTACAGGGACCAGCTCCTATAATTCACCCCTCCACTTT. Complete variable domain (other parts from reference TRBV11-3 and TRBJ1-6): EAGVVQSPRYKIIEKKQPVAFWCNPISGHNTLYWYLQNLGQGPELLIRYENEEAVDDSQLPKDRFSAERLKGVDSTLKIQPAELGDSAVYLCASSPYPTGTSSYNSPLHFGNGTRLTVT.